These 19 T cell receptor beta chains were all obtained from the same sample, sequenced in a study of cytomegalovirus exposure and HLA in healthy donors. The PCR used 60 Vbeta and 13 Jbeta primers. Profiled with immunoSEQ multiplex PCR; TCRdb holds only in-frame clones, not every one. Counted here are 120,000 or so clones, roughly 80% occurring once; the ten biggest clones make up 2.1%. Specimen: PBMCs. The receptors derive from a man in his thirties or forties in good health and CMV-seronegative.

This clone appeared a few times. This chain joins TRBV10-2 and TRBJ2-1; possibly TRBD1 for D (6 bases). The V gene lost 4 bases and the J gene lost 13 bases, with 11 bases spanning the gap. Germline V gene data show CDR1 as WSHSY and CDR2 as SAAADI. The CDR3 has 11 amino acids. The CDR3 loop reads CASSAGQPQFF. DNA of the CDR3: TGCGCCAGCAGTGCAGGACAGCCCCAGTTCTTC.

V and J are TRBV5-1 and TRBJ2-3; D is undetermined. The CDR3 consists of 12 residues. V lost 2 bases to trimming and J lost 8 bases, with 9 bases between them. Germline V gene data show CDR1 as SGHRS and CDR2 as YFSETQ. CDR3 in DNA: TGCGCCAGCAGCTTTGACACCCTTACGCAGTATTTT. Protein sequence: CASSFDTLTQYF.

This clone has just a few counts. The J gene is TRBJ2-1, the V gene TRBV7-9; the D gene is possibly TRBD2 (5 bases). The V end was cut by 5 bases, the J end by 10 bases, with 12 bases between. This CDR3 region has 12 residues. Germline CDR1 SEHNR, CDR2 FQNEAQ (reference sequence). CDR3 region: CASSPTRGEQFF. In DNA form, the CDR3 reads TGTGCCAGCAGCCCCACCCGGGGAGAGCAGTTCTTC. Variable domain in full (rest from reference TRBV7-9 and TRBJ2-1): DTGVSQNPRHKITKRGQNVTFRCDPISEHNRLYWYRQTLGQGPEFLTYFQNEAQLEKSRLLSDRFSAERPKGSFSTLEIQRTEQGDSAMYLCASSPTRGEQFFGPGTRLTVL.

This sequence joins TRBV7-9 and TRBJ1-1; 7 bases are shared with TRBD1. Germline V gives CDR1 SEHNR, CDR2 FQNEAQ (reference sequence). The trim removed 4 bases at V and 3 bases at J, leaving 2 bases unmatched. This CDR3 region has 13 residues. CDR3 sequence: CASSSQGDTEAFF. The CDR3 coding sequence is TGTGCCAGCAGCTCCCAGGGGGACACTGAAGCTTTCTTT.

V usage is TRBV28 and J usage is TRBJ1-1; D call uncertain. Germline values: CDR1 MDHEN, CDR2 SYDVKM. The V and J ends lost 10 bases and 2 bases respectively, with 8 bases between them. The CDR3 totals 11 residues. CDR3 coding DNA: TGTGCCACCATAACTAACACTGAAGCTTTCTTT. Protein product: CATITNTEAFF.

V and J are TRBV11-2 and TRBJ1-1; D gene ambiguous. The CDR3 extends over 12 amino acids. Looked up from germline, CDR1 is SGHAT and CDR2 is FQNNGV. V was clipped by 3 bases and J by 4 bases, with 6 bases between them. DNA of the CDR3: TGTGCCAGCAGCTTCCCAGGCACTGAAGCTTTCTTT. Protein: CASSFPGTEAFF.

This chain uses TRBV19 with TRBJ1-3, with D possibly matching TRBD1 (5 bases). V was pared by 4 bases and J by 1 base, with 11 bases between. Per germline, CDR1 LNHDA and CDR2 SQIVND (reference sequence). The CDR3 sequence is 15 residues long. The CDR3 region has the DNA TGTGCCAGTAGTAAACAACGACAGTCTGGAAACACCATATATTTT. Protein: CASSKQRQSGNTIYF.

The chain is built from TRBV6-6 and TRBJ2-7; 7 nucleotides agree with TRBD2. The ends lost 5 bases at V and 3 bases at J; junction bases unmatched: 1. The CDR3 is made up of 12 amino acids. The germline V gene encodes CDR1 MNHNY and CDR2 SVGAGI (reference sequence). For the CDR3, the DNA is TGTGCCAGCAGTGGGGGGGTCTACGAGCAGTACTTC. It translates to CASSGGVYEQYF.

The genes are TRBV6-1 and TRBJ2-5, with 11 nucleotides matching TRBD2. Germline V gene sequence: CDR1 MNHNS, CDR2 SASEGT. CDR3 length equals 14 residues. Germline trimming cut 4 bases from V and 5 bases from J; bases unmatched to any gene: 3. CDR3 sequence: CASSGGLADETQYF. The CDR3 nucleotides read TGTGCCAGCAGTGGGGGACTAGCGGATGAGACCCAGTACTTC.

The chain couples TRBV14 to TRBJ2-4, with D possibly TRBD1 on 6 matching bases. The CDR3 loop spans 15 amino acids. V was cut by 1 base and J by 0 bases, with 7 bases left in between. Germline V gene lookup returns CDR1 SGHDN and CDR2 FVKESK. The CDR3 reads CASSQGGLAKNIQYF. As DNA, the CDR3 is TGTGCCAGCAGCCAAGGGGGGCTAGCCAAAAACATTCAGTACTTC.

The V gene is TRBV2, the J gene TRBJ2-7; possibly TRBD1 for D (5 bases). The length of the CDR3 is 14 residues. V shed 1 base and J shed 7 bases, with 14 bases lying between them. CDR1 and CDR2 from the germline V gene are SNHLY and FYNNEI. The CDR3 region is CASSEDSGMREQYF. CDR3 sequence (DNA): TGTGCCAGCAGTGAAGATTCAGGGATGAGAGAGCAGTACTTC. The whole variable domain, filled in from reference TRBV2 and TRBJ2-7, reads EPEVTQTPSHQVTQMGQEVILRCVPISNHLYFYWYRQILGQKVEFLVSFYNNEISEKSEIFDDQFSVERPDGSNFTLKIRSTKLEDSAMYFCASSEDSGMREQYFGPGTRLTVT.

The J gene is TRBJ1-5, the V gene TRBV7-9; 9 positions match TRBD1. The germline gives CDR1 SEHNR, CDR2 FQNEAQ (reference sequence). The CDR3 contains 15 residues. Germline trimming cut 8 bases from V and 4 bases from J; bases unmatched to any gene: 9. The CDR3 loop reads CASGTGDRANQPQHF. CDR3 coding DNA: TGTGCCAGCGGGACCGGGGACAGGGCTAATCAGCCCCAGCATTTT.

The V gene is TRBV27, the J gene TRBJ1-4; 9 nucleotides align to TRBD1. The germline CDR1 and CDR2 sequences are MNHEY and SMNVEV (reference sequence). After removal of 6 bases from V and 11 bases from J, the junction contained 10 bases not matched to a gene. The CDR3 is 14 amino acids. This CDR3 reads CASRPPGQGNKLFF. The CDR3, as DNA: TGTGCCAGCAGGCCTCCGGGACAGGGTAATAAACTGTTTTTT.

V gene TRBV7-9 combines with J gene TRBJ1-3; D unclear. The CDR3 consists of 15 residues. CDR1 SEHNR and CDR2 FQNEAQ come from the germline V gene (reference sequence). V gave up 5 bases and J gave up 4 bases, with 15 bases separating them. CDR3 sequence reads: CASSPPVVRGNTIYF. CDR3 sequence (DNA): TGTGCCAGCAGCCCCCCCGTGGTGCGGGGAAACACCATATATTTT.

CDR3 in amino acids: CASSLSLAGEQFF. CDR3 sequence (DNA): TGTGCCAGCAGCTTAAGCCTAGCGGGTGAGCAGTTCTTC. The chain links TRBV7-9 to TRBJ2-1; 8 bases are a match to TRBD2. CDR3 length: 13 residues. Germline CDR1 SEHNR, CDR2 FQNEAQ (reference sequence). With 2 bases clipped from V and 9 bases from J, the junction kept 3 bases outside the gene matches.

This chain joins TRBV4-1 and TRBJ2-7, with a weak D call TRBD2 (5 bases). V was shortened by 0 bases and J by 7 bases, with 16 bases between the two germline ends. CDR3 length: 15 amino acids. The germline V gene has CDR1 MGHRA and CDR2 YSYEKL. This CDR3 reads CASSQDVEYAGEQYF. The CDR3 DNA is TGCGCCAGCAGCCAAGATGTCGAATATGCGGGTGAGCAGTACTTC.

This clone came up a few times. The junction shows a germline mismatch at one end, possibly a read error. The CDR3 nucleotides read TGTGCCAGCAGTGGACACCCCTCTGGGGCCAACGGCCTGACTTTC. Translating gives CASSGHPSGANGLTF. V usage is TRBV6-1 and J usage is TRBJ2-6; D perhaps matches TRBD1 (5 bases). CDR3 size: 15 residues. Germline CDR1 is MNHNS and CDR2 is SASEGT.

The chain is built from TRBV4-1 and TRBJ1-1; 8 nucleotides match TRBD1. This CDR3 contains 15 residues. Germline values: CDR1 MGHRA, CDR2 YSYEKL. J gave up 3 bases and V 0 bases, and 3 bases lay outside the gene matches. The CDR3 region is CASSQDQGADTEAFF. The CDR3 coding sequence is TGCGCCAGCAGCCAAGATCAGGGGGCGGACACTGAAGCTTTCTTT.

V gene TRBV5-1 combines with J gene TRBJ2-5; D unclear. The CDR3 is 14 residues long. CDR1 is SGHRS, CDR2 YFSETQ, per germline. V was clipped by 0 bases and J by 2 bases, with 8 bases between them. The CDR3 here is CASSLAAGQETQYF. CDR3 sequence (DNA): TGCGCCAGCAGCTTGGCCGCCGGTCAAGAGACCCAGTACTTC.